This T cell receptor (beta chain) was observed in a study of beta chain features in type 1 diabetes. Study conclusions and caveats: TCRB CDR3s were moderately but significantly shorter in Type 1 diabetes patients in all four CD4+ subsets.

Sequencing targeted expressed TCRB transcripts, as all isolated RNA had been reverse transcribed. Clones were sequenced by immunoSEQ multiplex PCR, and TCRdb holds only the in-frame ones, with some missing. The sample holds 400,000 or so clones, around 13% seen once. This clone was counted a few times. Its specificity is unknown. This CDR3 region has 16 residues. Trimming cost V 4 bases and J 0 bases; bases outside gene matches: 7. Sorting of CD4+ naive, central memory, regulatory and stem cell-like memory cells was performed via CD45RO/CCR7/CD25/CD127/CD95/CD27. Purity above 98% was achieved in all sorted populations.

The V gene is TRBV23-1, the J gene TRBJ2-7; 9 bases align to TRBD1. TRBV23-1 carries the ORF label, with uncertain function. What was sequenced was naive CD4+ T cells from blood. The clonotype comes from a young woman with type 1 diabetes. CDR3 residues: CASSRKGQGSSYEQYF. Here the CDR3 DNA reads TGCGCCAGCAGTCGGAAAGGACAGGGGAGCTCCTACGAGCAGTACTTC.